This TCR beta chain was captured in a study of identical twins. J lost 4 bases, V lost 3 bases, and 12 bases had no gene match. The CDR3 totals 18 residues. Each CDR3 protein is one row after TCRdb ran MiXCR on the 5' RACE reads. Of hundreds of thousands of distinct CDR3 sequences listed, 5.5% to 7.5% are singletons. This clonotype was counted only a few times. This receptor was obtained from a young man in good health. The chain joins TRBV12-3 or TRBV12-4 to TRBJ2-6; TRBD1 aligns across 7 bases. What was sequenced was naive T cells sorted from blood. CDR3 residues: CASSFSGTVTIGANVLTF. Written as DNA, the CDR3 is TGTGCCAGCAGTTTCAGTGGGACAGTAACCATCGGGGCCAACGTCCTGACTTTC.